This TCR beta chain was captured in a study of cytomegalovirus exposure and HLA in healthy donors. Study-level information: A data release that came early held some 79 million unique TCRs from HLA-typed donors.

This clone was found a few times. Researchers ran the PCR with 60 Vbeta and 13 Jbeta primers. Clones were read by immunoSEQ multiplex PCR, and TCRdb kept only the in-frame ones, dropping some. The data hold over 120,000 clones, with more than 9.5% observed a single time. Sequencing was done on a sample of PBMCs. The receptor's source is a man aged 50 or older in good health and CMV-seronegative.

The CDR3, as DNA: TGTGCCAGCAGTTTCGAAGTACCCATACTAGCGGGGAGTCGGGAGACCCAGTACTTC. This sequence encodes CASSFEVPILAGSRETQYF. The chain combines TRBV27 with TRBJ2-5; 10 bases fit TRBD2. Germline V gene sequence: CDR1 MNHEY, CDR2 SMNVEV (reference sequence). J gave up 5 bases and V 3 bases, and 18 bases lay outside the gene matches. The CDR3 sequence is 19 residues long.